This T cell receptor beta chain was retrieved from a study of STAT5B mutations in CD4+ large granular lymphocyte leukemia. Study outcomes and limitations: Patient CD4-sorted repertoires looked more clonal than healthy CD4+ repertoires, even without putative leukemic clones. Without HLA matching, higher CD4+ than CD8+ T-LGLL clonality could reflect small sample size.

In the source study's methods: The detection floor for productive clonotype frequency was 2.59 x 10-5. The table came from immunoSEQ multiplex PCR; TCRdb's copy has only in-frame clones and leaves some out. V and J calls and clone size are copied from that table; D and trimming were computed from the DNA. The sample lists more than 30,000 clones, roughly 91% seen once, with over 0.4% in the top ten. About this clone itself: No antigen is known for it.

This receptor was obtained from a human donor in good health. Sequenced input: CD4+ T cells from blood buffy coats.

The CDR3 region is CASSLIGYNEQFF. CDR3 DNA: TGTGCCAGCAGCTTAATAGGCTACAATGAGCAGTTCTTC. This sequence joins TRBV7-2 and TRBJ2-1; no definite D call. The CDR3 loop spans 13 amino acids. CDR1 is SGHTA and CDR2 is FQGNSA in the germline V gene. With 2 bases removed from V and 3 bases from J, the gap between germline ends came to 5 bases. The entire variable domain, with the rest obtained from reference TRBV7-2 and TRBJ2-1, is as follows: GAGVSQSPSNKVTEKGKDVELRCDPISGHTALYWYRQSLGQGLEFLIYFQGNSAPDKSGLPSDRFSAERTGGSVSTLTIQRTQQEDSAVYLCASSLIGYNEQFFGPGTRLTVL.